This TCR beta chain was documented in a study of blood T cell repertoires in COVID-19. Clones were read by immunoSEQ multiplex PCR, and TCRdb kept only the in-frame ones, dropping some. In the table there are around 250,000 clones, approximately 82% of which are singletons. Recruits, aged roughly 18 to 95 years, lived in 20 to 30 US areas. Cohort assignment relied on participant-reported clinical history. The CDR3 spans 15 residues. The V gene lost 3 bases and the J gene lost 2 bases, with 16 bases spanning the gap. The germline gives CDR1 GTSNPN, CDR2 SVGIG (reference sequence). The chain couples TRBV30 to TRBJ1-2, with D uncertain. Material for sequencing was PBMCs or T cells enriched from blood (not recorded which). The receptor's source is a man aged 35 to 55 who had recovered from COVID-19. CDR3 nucleotides: TGTGCCTGGAGGGGCCTTGGCCCTCGAAACTATGGCTACACCTTC. Amino acid sequence: CAWRGLGPRNYGYTF.